A single sample is the source of the 6 T cell receptor beta chains below, sequenced in a study of shared clonotypes between healthy human individuals. Generated by immunoSEQ multiplex PCR, the TCRdb table keeps only in-frame clones and is missing some. The data hold 2 million to 2.5 million clones, with around 95% observed a single time. The sequencing input was naive CD4+ T cells sorted from blood. Regarding subset: CD45RA+ positively selected. These receptors were taken from a young man in good health.

V usage is TRBV7-2 and J usage is TRBJ1-6; D unclear. This CDR3 contains 12 residues. Trimming cost V 7 bases and J 12 bases, with 13 bases left between them. The germline gives CDR1 SGHTA, CDR2 FQGNSA. The CDR3 DNA sequence: TGTGCCAGCACCGCCCCCAAGGAACCCCTCCACTTT. Translating gives CASTAPKEPLHF. The full variable domain, with the rest looked up from reference TRBV7-2 and TRBJ1-6, is GAGVSQSPSNKVTEKGKDVELRCDPISGHTALYWYRQSLGQGLEFLIYFQGNSAPDKSGLPSDRFSAERTGGSVSTLTIQRTQQEDSAVYLCASTAPKEPLHFGNGTRLTVT.

This chain connects TRBV7-8 to TRBJ1-5, with TRBD1 as a possible D gene (6 bases). CDR1 SGHVS and CDR2 FQNEAQ come from the germline V gene. Trimming shortened V by 2 bases and J by 2 bases, and 10 bases separated the two germline ends. The CDR3 has 15 residues. Here the CDR3 DNA reads TGTGCCAGCAGCTTAAGGGGGTACGGCAATCAGCCCCAGCATTTT. It is translated as CASSLRGYGNQPQHF.

The V and J genes are TRBV28 and TRBJ1-5; 9 bases are shared with TRBD1. Looked up from germline, CDR1 is MDHEN and CDR2 is SYDVKM. This CDR3 contains 19 residues. V lost 5 bases, J lost 4 bases, and 18 bases stayed unmatched. CDR3 residues: CASSRTGTGSPFLNQPQHF. The DNA for the CDR3 is TGTGCCAGCAGTAGAACCGGGACAGGGTCACCGTTCCTTAATCAGCCCCAGCATTTT.

The V and J genes are TRBV5-8 and TRBJ2-2, with D unresolved. Germline V gives CDR1 SGHTS, CDR2 YDEGEE. V lost 0 bases and J 1 base, leaving 4 bases between the germline ends. This CDR3 comprises 14 residues. CDR3 bases: TGTGCCAGCAGCTTGGCCGAGAACACCGGGGAGCTGTTTTTT. It yields the protein CASSLAENTGELFF.

This sequence joins TRBV6-1 and TRBJ1-3, with D hard to call. V was shortened by 7 bases and J by 0 bases, with 10 bases between the two germline ends. The CDR3 runs 14 residues. Per germline, CDR1 MNHNS and CDR2 SASEGT. This CDR3 reads CASINTYSGNTIYF. CDR3 nucleotide sequence: TGTGCCAGCATTAACACCTACTCTGGAAACACCATATATTTT.

This chain connects TRBV6-6 to TRBJ2-3; D gene unclear. V lost 6 bases and J lost 3, with 4 bases in between. Germline V gene data show CDR1 as MNHNY and CDR2 as SVGAGI (reference sequence). This CDR3 contains 11 residues. CDR3 nucleotides: TGTGCCAGCAGAAAAACAGATACGCAGTATTTT. Protein: CASRKTDTQYF.